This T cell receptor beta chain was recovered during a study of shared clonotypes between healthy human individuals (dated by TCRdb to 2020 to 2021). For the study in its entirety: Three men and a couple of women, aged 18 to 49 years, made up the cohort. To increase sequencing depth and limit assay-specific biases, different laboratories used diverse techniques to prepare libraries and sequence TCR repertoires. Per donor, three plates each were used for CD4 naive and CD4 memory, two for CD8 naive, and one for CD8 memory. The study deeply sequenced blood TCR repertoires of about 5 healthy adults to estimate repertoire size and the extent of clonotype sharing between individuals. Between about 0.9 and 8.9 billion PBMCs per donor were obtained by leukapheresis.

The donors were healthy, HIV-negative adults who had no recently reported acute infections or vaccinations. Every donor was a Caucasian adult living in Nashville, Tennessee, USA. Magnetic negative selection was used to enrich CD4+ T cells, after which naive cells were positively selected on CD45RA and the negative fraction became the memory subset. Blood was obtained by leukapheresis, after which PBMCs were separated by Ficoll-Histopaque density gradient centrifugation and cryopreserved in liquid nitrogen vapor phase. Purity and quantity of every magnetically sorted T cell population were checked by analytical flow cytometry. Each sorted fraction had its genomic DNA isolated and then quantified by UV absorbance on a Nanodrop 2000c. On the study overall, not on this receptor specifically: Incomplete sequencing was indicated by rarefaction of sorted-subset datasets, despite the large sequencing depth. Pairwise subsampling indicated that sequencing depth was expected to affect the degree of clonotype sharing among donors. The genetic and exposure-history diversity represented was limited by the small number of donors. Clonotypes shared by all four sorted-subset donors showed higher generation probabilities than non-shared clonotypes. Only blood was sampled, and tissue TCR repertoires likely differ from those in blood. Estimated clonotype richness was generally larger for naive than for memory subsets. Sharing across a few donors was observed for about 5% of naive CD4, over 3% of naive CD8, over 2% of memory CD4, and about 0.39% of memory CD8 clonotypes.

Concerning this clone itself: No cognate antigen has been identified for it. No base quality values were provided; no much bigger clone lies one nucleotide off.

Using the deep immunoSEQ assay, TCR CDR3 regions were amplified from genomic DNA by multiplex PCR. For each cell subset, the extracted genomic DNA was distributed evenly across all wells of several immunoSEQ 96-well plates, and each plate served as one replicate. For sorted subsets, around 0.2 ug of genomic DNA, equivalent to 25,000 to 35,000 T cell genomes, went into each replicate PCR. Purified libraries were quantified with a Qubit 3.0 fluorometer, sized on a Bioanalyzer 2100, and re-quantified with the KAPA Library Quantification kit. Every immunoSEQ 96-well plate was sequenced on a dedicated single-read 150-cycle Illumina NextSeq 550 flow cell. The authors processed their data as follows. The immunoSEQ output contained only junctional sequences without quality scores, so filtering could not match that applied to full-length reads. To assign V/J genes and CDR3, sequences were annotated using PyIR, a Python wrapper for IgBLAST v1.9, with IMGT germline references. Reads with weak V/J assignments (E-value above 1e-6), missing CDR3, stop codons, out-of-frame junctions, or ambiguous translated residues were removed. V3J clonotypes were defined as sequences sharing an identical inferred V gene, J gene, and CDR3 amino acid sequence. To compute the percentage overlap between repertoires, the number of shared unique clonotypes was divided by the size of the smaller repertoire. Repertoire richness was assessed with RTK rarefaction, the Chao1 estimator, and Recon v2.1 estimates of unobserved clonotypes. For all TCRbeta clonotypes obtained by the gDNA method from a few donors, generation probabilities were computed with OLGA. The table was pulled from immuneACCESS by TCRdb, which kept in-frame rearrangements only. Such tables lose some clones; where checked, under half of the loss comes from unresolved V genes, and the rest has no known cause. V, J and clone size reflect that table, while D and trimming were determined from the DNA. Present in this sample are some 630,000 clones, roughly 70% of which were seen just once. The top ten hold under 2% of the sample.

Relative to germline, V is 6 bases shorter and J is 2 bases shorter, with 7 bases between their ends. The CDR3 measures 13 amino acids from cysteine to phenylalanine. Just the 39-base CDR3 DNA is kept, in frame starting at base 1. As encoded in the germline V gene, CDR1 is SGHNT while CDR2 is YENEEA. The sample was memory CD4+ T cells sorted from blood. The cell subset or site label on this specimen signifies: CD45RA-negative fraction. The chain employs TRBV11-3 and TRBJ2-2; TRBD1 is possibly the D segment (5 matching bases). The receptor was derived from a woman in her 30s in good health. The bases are TGTGCCAGCAGACAGGTTAACACCGGGGAGCTGTTTTTT. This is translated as CASRQVNTGELFF.